This T cell receptor (beta chain) stems from a study of T cell repertoires in cytomegalovirus infection. About the research overall: CMV infection and matching HLA type were both indicated by public TCR beta signatures. Findings and caveats of the study: Frequencies of public TCR beta families were cumulated, and this identified carriers of CMV plus the relevant HLA. The study found HLA-C-restricted CMV-specific TCR beta clonotypes dominating the ex vivo response.

This clonotype was observed at least ten times. Its antigen is unknown. This CDR3 has 13 residues. Germline V gene lookup returns CDR1 WNHNN and CDR2 SYGVQD (reference sequence). Between the trimmed V and J ends, which lost 5 bases and 5 bases, there was a span of 12 bases. A single record per CDR3 protein comes from TCRdb applying MiXCR to the reads. The sample has approximately 500,000 distinct CDR3 sequences; approximately 25% are singletons. The sample was PBMCs. This receptor was obtained from a human donor in good health (CMV status not recorded). Some clones in this sample may be carry-over from other donors' samples. V and J are TRBV10-1 and TRBJ1-1, with a weak D call TRBD1 (5 bases). DNA of the CDR3: TGCGCCAGCAGTCCCGGGGGAAGAACTGAAGCTTTCTTT. This codes for CASSPGGRTEAFF.